The 4 T cell receptor beta chains listed next were all sequenced from one sample in a study of early T cells in non-severe SARS-CoV-2 infection. From the 5' RACE reads, TCRdb called clonotypes with MiXCR, one entry per CDR3 protein. Here the sample spans tens of thousands of distinct CDR3 sequences, about 4.9% being singletons. Sequences were derived from whole blood, sampled at baseline. The receptor source for this set is an adult who was a healthcare worker with PCR-confirmed SARS-CoV-2 infection or an uninfected control (not recorded which).

This clonotype came up many times. This sequence joins TRBV11-2 and TRBJ2-1; D call uncertain. The CDR3 is made up of 13 amino acids. V lost 4 bases to trimming and J lost 3 bases, with 7 bases between them. The germline CDR1 and CDR2 sequences are SGHAT and FQNNGV. The CDR3 here is CASSSSYYNEQFF. In DNA, the CDR3 is TGTGCCAGCAGCTCGTCATACTACAATGAGCAGTTCTTC.

This clonotype was found many times. This chain links TRBV19 with TRBJ2-6; TRBD2 might be the D (5 bases). The length of the CDR3 is 19 residues. The germline V and J ends were trimmed by 2 bases and 2 bases, with 19 bases remaining between them. The germline gives CDR1 LNHDA, CDR2 SQIVND (reference sequence). Written as DNA, the CDR3 is TGTGCCAGTAGTATACATCGGGGAACGTTTGGACCTGGGGCCAACGTCCTGACTTTC. This codes for CASSIHRGTFGPGANVLTF. The full variable domain, with the rest looked up from reference TRBV19 and TRBJ2-6, is DGGITQSPKYLFRKEGQNVTLSCEQNLNHDAMYWYRQDPGQGLRLIYYSQIVNDFQKGDIAEGYSVSREKKESFPLTVTSAQKNPTAFYLCASSIHRGTFGPGANVLTFGAGSRLTVL.

This clonotype occurred many times. V and J are TRBV6-6 and TRBJ1-2; 12 bases agree with TRBD1. This CDR3 is built from 17 residues. Germline V lookup: CDR1 MNHNY, CDR2 SVGAGI (reference sequence). V lost 4 bases to trimming and J lost 4 bases; unmatched junction nucleotides: 10. The chain's CDR3 is CASSSISGQGASYGYTF. For the CDR3, the DNA is TGTGCCAGCAGTTCCATCTCGGGACAGGGGGCAAGCTATGGCTACACCTTC.

This clonotype appeared many times. The rearrangement uses TRBV6-5 and TRBJ1-1; tentative D call: TRBD1 (6 bases). With 8 bases removed from V and 0 bases from J, the gap between germline ends came to 13 bases. The CDR3 is 14 amino acids. Germline CDR1 MNHEY, CDR2 SVGAGI. CDR3 residues: CASGPGQLNTEAFF. The CDR3 nucleotides read TGTGCCAGCGGACCTGGACAGCTGAACACTGAAGCTTTCTTT.